This TCR beta chain appears in the sequencing data of a study of CD8 T cells in ankylosing spondylitis. General observations from the study: Both synovial fluid and blood in reactive arthritis had previously been reported to carry some motif variants. Clones that were linked to disease were CD8+ and were relatively rare in peripheral blood. Reportedly, significant enrichment of disease-linked clones occurred in matched ankylosing spondylitis synovial fluid.

With 1 base removed from V and 2 bases from J, the gap between germline ends came to 11 bases. Germline loops: CDR1 SGHRS, CDR2 YFSETQ. The CDR3 runs 15 residues. As concerns this clonotype: Its specificity is unknown.

Making use of molecular barcodes, quantitative 5'-RACE generated TCR beta libraries. From the 5' RACE reads, TCRdb called clonotypes with MiXCR, one entry per CDR3 protein. The data show hundreds of thousands of distinct CDR3 sequences, roughly 32% seen once. Sequenced sample: blood, either unsorted or a sorted T cell fraction (not recorded which). This receptor was identified in a male donor with ankylosing spondylitis or in good health (not recorded which). The rearrangement links TRBV5-1 to TRBJ2-3, with D maybe TRBD2 (7 bases). This CDR3 is CASSLIGGDTDTQYF. The CDR3 nucleotides are TGCGCCAGCAGCTTGATAGGGGGGGACACAGATACGCAGTATTTT. The full variable domain, in which reference TRBV5-1 and TRBJ2-3 provide the parts outside the CDR3, is KAGVTQTPRYLIKTRGQQVTLSCSPISGHRSVSWYQQTPGQGLQFLFEYFSETQRNKGNFPGRFSGRQFSNSRSEMNVSTLELGDSALYLCASSLIGGDTDTQYFGPGTRLTVL.